This entry concerns a single TCR beta chain. Germline assignment: CDR1 MNHNY and CDR2 SVGAGI (reference sequence). The CDR3 is 15 residues long. V was pared by 6 bases and J by 1 base, with 10 bases between. The data are from a study of OX40 agonist ivuxolimab in advanced cancers. Assay used: immunoSEQ multiplex PCR; TCRdb lists only in-frame clones, some missing. The sample holds 45,000 to 55,000 clones; 84% are singletons and the top ten take 1% to 1.3%. This chain joins TRBV6-6 and TRBJ2-6; D unresolved. This receptor was obtained from an adult with an advanced solid tumor such as melanoma, head and neck, liver or kidney cancer. The input for sequencing was CD4+ or CD8+ T cells sorted from blood, taken in a trial of the OX40 agonist ivuxolimab. CDR3 nucleotide sequence: TGTGCCAGCAGGTCCCCCGGGTCTGGGGCCAACGTCCTGACTTTC. Amino acid sequence: CASRSPGSGANVLTF.